Each of the 3 T cell receptor beta chains below was sequenced from the same sample in a study of blood T cell repertoires in COVID-19. The assay was immunoSEQ multiplex PCR, and TCRdb's table has in-frame clones only and misses some. The profile covers 220,000 or so clones, with just under 85% appearing a single time and about 1.3% taken by the ten largest. Sequenced material: PBMCs or T cells enriched from blood (not recorded which). The receptors were sampled from a woman in her thirties or forties with acute COVID-19.

The chain combines TRBV13 with TRBJ2-2; 8 bases map to TRBD2. With 4 bases clipped from V and 6 bases from J, the junction kept 4 bases outside the gene matches. Germline assignment: CDR1 PRHDT and CDR2 FYEKMQ (reference sequence). The CDR3 covers 14 residues. This CDR3 reads CASSSPSGPGELFF. The CDR3 DNA reads TGTGCCAGCAGCTCTCCTAGCGGGCCCGGGGAGCTGTTTTTT. Together with reference TRBV13 and TRBJ2-2, the CDR3 gives the full variable domain: AAGVIQSPRHLIKEKRETATLKCYPIPRHDTVYWYQQGPGQDPQFLISFYEKMQSDKGSIPDRFSAQQFSDYHSELNMSSLELGDSALYFCASSSPSGPGELFFGEGSRLTVL.

The table lists this clone with a few counts. V usage is TRBV27 and J usage is TRBJ1-2; 7 nucleotides match TRBD1. Looked up from germline, CDR1 is MNHEY and CDR2 is SMNVEV (reference sequence). V trimming: 4 bases; J trimming: 10 bases; junction bases outside the gene matches: 15. CDR3 length: 15 amino acids. The CDR3: CASSSYGQASIDYTF. The CDR3 DNA follows: TGTGCCAGCAGTTCCTATGGACAGGCCTCAATAGACTACACCTTC.

This sequence joins TRBV5-1 and TRBJ2-3, with D maybe TRBD1 (5 bases). This CDR3 is built from 14 residues. Deletions cut 5 bases from V and 6 bases from J, with 16 bases between. The germline V gene encodes CDR1 SGHRS and CDR2 YFSETQ. The CDR3 DNA sequence: TGCGCCAGCAGATTGCAAGGGGTTGGTGATACGCAGTATTTT. This translates into CASRLQGVGDTQYF.